A selection of T cell receptor beta chains follows, all from one sample in a study of CXCR3-negative and CXCR3-positive naive CD8 T cells. After re-calling the 5' RACE reads, TCRdb lists one entry per CDR3 protein, DNA absent. The listing contains about 130,000 distinct CDR3 sequences. Sequencing was performed on naive CXCR3- CD8+ T cells from blood. The receptors stem from a human donor in good health. Some clones in this sample may be carry-over from other donors' samples. Both conserved end residues are part of each CDR3. Fields, in order: clone size, V gene, J gene, CDR3 protein. Clone size is shown for a subset of rows, as once, few, many or a class of expanded clone.

clone_size: NA
v_call: TRBV12-3/TRBV12-4
j_call: TRBJ1-1
cdr3_aa: CASSSGGRSGDTEAFF

clone_size: NA
v_call: TRBV7-9
j_call: TRBJ2-5
cdr3_aa: CASRGVKETQYF

clone_size: NA
v_call: TRBV28
j_call: TRBJ2-7
cdr3_aa: CASSSIQGVESYEQYF

clone_size: NA
v_call: TRBV29-1
j_call: TRBJ2-1
cdr3_aa: CSVLLVGPYNEQFF

clone_size: NA
v_call: TRBV30
j_call: TRBJ2-3
cdr3_aa: CASLAGFTDTQYF

clone_size: NA
v_call: TRBV29-1
j_call: TRBJ2-7
cdr3_aa: CSAEEGNYEQYF

clone_size: NA
v_call: TRBV7-2
j_call: TRBJ2-2
cdr3_aa: CASSPGAGTGELFF

clone_size: NA
v_call: TRBV2
j_call: TRBJ2-1
cdr3_aa: CASSEWARGASNEQFF

clone_size: NA
v_call: TRBV20-1
j_call: TRBJ2-3
cdr3_aa: CSARAAGWGDTQYF

clone_size: NA
v_call: TRBV15
j_call: TRBJ1-2
cdr3_aa: CATSPEGGYGYTF

clone_size: NA
v_call: TRBV6-2/TRBV6-3
j_call: TRBJ2-1
cdr3_aa: CASSSGMDYNEQFF

clone_size: NA
v_call: TRBV3-1
j_call: TRBJ2-3
cdr3_aa: CASSQEHTQYF

clone_size: NA
v_call: TRBV7-9
j_call: TRBJ1-1
cdr3_aa: CASSLVSGHGPEAFF

clone_size: NA
v_call: TRBV12-3/TRBV12-4
j_call: TRBJ2-1
cdr3_aa: CASARQGYNEQFF

clone_size: NA
v_call: TRBV7-9
j_call: TRBJ2-7
cdr3_aa: CASSTDRRYEQYF

clone_size: NA
v_call: TRBV3-1
j_call: TRBJ2-7
cdr3_aa: CASSLPASGSYEQYF

clone_size: NA
v_call: TRBV29-1
j_call: TRBJ2-3
cdr3_aa: CSVESTSGFGSSSTDTQYF

clone_size: NA
v_call: TRBV5-4
j_call: TRBJ2-3
cdr3_aa: CACSLFGTGPSTDTQYF

clone_size: NA
v_call: TRBV20-1
j_call: TRBJ1-2
cdr3_aa: CSAYSTGGYGYTF

clone_size: NA
v_call: TRBV20-1
j_call: TRBJ1-2
cdr3_aa: CSAGAPGEYTF

clone_size: NA
v_call: TRBV24-1
j_call: TRBJ1-5
cdr3_aa: CSHPRLGQGDQPQHF

clone_size: NA
v_call: TRBV28
j_call: TRBJ1-1
cdr3_aa: CASSFLTVNTEAFF

clone_size: NA
v_call: TRBV23-1
j_call: TRBJ2-5
cdr3_aa: CASSQRGTGVSGRQETQYF

clone_size: NA
v_call: TRBV7-9
j_call: TRBJ2-7
cdr3_aa: CASSSGRAPDEQYF

clone_size: NA
v_call: TRBV25-1
j_call: TRBJ1-4
cdr3_aa: CASSASWIVNEKLFF

clone_size: NA
v_call: TRBV7-9
j_call: TRBJ2-1
cdr3_aa: CASSVDPIDRWSSYNEQFF

clone_size: NA
v_call: TRBV7-9
j_call: TRBJ2-7
cdr3_aa: CASSLYDSYEQYF

clone_size: NA
v_call: TRBV19
j_call: TRBJ2-7
cdr3_aa: CASSSMDGSYEQYF

clone_size: medium-sized
v_call: TRBV15
j_call: TRBJ1-5
cdr3_aa: CATSIRAYSNQPQHF

clone_size: NA
v_call: TRBV25-1
j_call: TRBJ2-3
cdr3_aa: CASGPGTVDTQYF

clone_size: NA
v_call: TRBV6-5
j_call: TRBJ2-5
cdr3_aa: CASSYRGAGVEETQYF

clone_size: NA
v_call: TRBV29-1
j_call: TRBJ1-2
cdr3_aa: CSVLQQQGTSNYGYTF

clone_size: NA
v_call: TRBV4-1
j_call: TRBJ2-3
cdr3_aa: CASSQDPPITDTQYF

clone_size: NA
v_call: TRBV7-8
j_call: TRBJ2-1
cdr3_aa: CASSPTLPAYNEQFF

clone_size: NA
v_call: TRBV12-3/TRBV12-4
j_call: TRBJ2-5
cdr3_aa: CASRRGRETQYF